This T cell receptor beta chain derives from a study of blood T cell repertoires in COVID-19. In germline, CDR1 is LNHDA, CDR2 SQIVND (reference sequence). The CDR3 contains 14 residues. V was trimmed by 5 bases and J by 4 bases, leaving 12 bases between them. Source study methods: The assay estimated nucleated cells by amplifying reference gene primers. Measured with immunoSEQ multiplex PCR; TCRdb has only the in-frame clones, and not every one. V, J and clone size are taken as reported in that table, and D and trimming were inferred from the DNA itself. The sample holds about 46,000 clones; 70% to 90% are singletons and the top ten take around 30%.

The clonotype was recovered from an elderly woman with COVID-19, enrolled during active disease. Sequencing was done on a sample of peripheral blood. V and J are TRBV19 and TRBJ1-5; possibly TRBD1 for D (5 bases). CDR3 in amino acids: CASSHHRTNQPQHF. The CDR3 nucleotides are TGTGCCAGTAGTCATCACAGGACGAATCAGCCCCAGCATTTT.